This T cell receptor (beta chain) was recovered during a study of Ad26.COV2.S vaccination and SARS-CoV-2 variants. Specified treatment: approximately 18 received Ad26.COV2.S at low or high dose, single or two shots; about five received placebo; per-sample allocation not given. Sampling occurred on day 63 after the first vaccine or placebo injection. The V gene end was trimmed by 3 bases and the J gene end by 1 base; junction bases not matched to a gene: 5. The CDR3 extends over 16 amino acids. In germline, CDR1 is LGHNT, CDR2 FRNRAP. Profiled with immunoSEQ multiplex PCR; TCRdb holds only in-frame clones, not every one. The sample includes 300,000 to 400,000 clones, about nine tenths of them seen just once.

Here the sequenced sample was peripheral blood, taken in a trial of Ad26.COV2.S vaccine versus placebo. This receptor was identified in a person aged 18-65 years who received the Ad26.COV2.S COVID-19 vaccine or a placebo. This chain joins TRBV12-5 and TRBJ1-1; 10 bases are a match to TRBD1. CDR3 sequence: CASGFGTGDKNTEAFF. CDR3 DNA sequence: TGTGCTAGTGGTTTCGGGACAGGGGATAAGAACACTGAAGCTTTCTTT.